A single sample gave rise to the 21 T cell receptor beta chains below, sequenced in a study of ipilimumab plus nivolumab after autologous stem cell transplantation. Clones were sequenced by immunoSEQ multiplex PCR, and TCRdb holds only the in-frame ones, with some missing. The sample holds 10,000 to 15,000 clones, 55% to 85% seen once. Source: PBMCs, taken in a trial of ipilimumab plus nivolumab as post-transplant consolidation. These receptors originate from a male donor with diffuse large B-cell lymphoma.

By sample share, this clone is medium-sized. The rearrangement joins TRBV10-2 to TRBJ1-2; the D is unclear. Trimming took off 6 bases at V and 0 bases at J, with 5 bases between the two ends. Looked up from germline, CDR1 is WSHSY and CDR2 is SAAADI. The CDR3 is made up of 12 amino acids. The CDR3 sequence: CASRGSNYGYTF. CDR3 coding DNA: TGCGCCAGCAGGGGATCTAACTATGGCTACACCTTC.

V usage is TRBV6-1 and J usage is TRBJ1-4, with TRBD1 matching 7 bases. The CDR3 extends over 15 amino acids. Losses at the gene ends were 6 bases for V and 6 bases for J; bases not matched to a gene: 10. Germline CDR1 and CDR2: MNHNS and SASEGT. The CDR3 DNA reads as TGTGCCAGCAGCCGTGACAGGGCCGGGGATGAAAAACTGTTTTTT. Amino acids: CASSRDRAGDEKLFF.

Comment on this clone: The junction departs from the called germline gene at one end, perhaps through a read error. The rearrangement joins TRBV5-3 to TRBJ2-7, with D hard to call. TRBV5-3 is sorted into the ORF group, with uncertain function. The CDR3 runs 14 residues. DNA of the CDR3: TGTGCCAGCAGCTTGTTGATGGCAAGAAACGAGCAGTACTTC. This gives the protein CASSLLMARNEQYF.

This chain connects TRBV2 to TRBJ2-5; 7 nucleotides agree with TRBD1. The CDR3 loop spans 16 amino acids. V lost 6 bases and J lost 1; bases outside the gene matches: 11. Germline loops: CDR1 SNHLY, CDR2 FYNNEI. CDR3 DNA sequence: TGTGCCAGCAGCCCCCTCATCGACAGGGCCCAAGAGACCCAGTACTTC. The encoded protein is CASSPLIDRAQETQYF.

This chain uses TRBV7-9 with TRBJ2-2; 8 nucleotides line up with TRBD2. The J segment lost 1 base and the V segment lost 3 bases, leaving 4 bases of the junction unmatched. CDR3 length equals 16 residues. Germline V CDR1 and CDR2: SEHNR, FQNEAQ (reference sequence). This CDR3 is CASSFGGRQNTGELFF. Here the CDR3 DNA reads TGTGCCAGCAGCTTTGGCGGGAGGCAGAACACCGGGGAGCTGTTTTTT. The full variable domain, with the rest looked up from reference TRBV7-9 and TRBJ2-2, is DTGVSQNPRHKITKRGQNVTFRCDPISEHNRLYWYRQTLGQGPEFLTYFQNEAQLEKSRLLSDRFSAERPKGSFSTLEIQRTEQGDSAMYLCASSFGGRQNTGELFFGEGSRLTVL.

This chain links TRBV6-4 with TRBJ1-2; D perhaps matches TRBD1 (6 bases). The germline V gene encodes CDR1 MRHNA and CDR2 SNTAGT. V lost 2 bases and J lost 6, with 13 bases in between. The CDR3 is made up of 14 amino acids. DNA of the CDR3: TGTGCCAGCAGTGACACCGTACAGGGCGATGGCTACACCTTC. Amino acid sequence: CASSDTVQGDGYTF.

The genes are TRBV5-6 and TRBJ1-2; possibly TRBD1 for D (5 bases). CDR1 and CDR2 (germline): SGHDT, YYEEEE. The length of the CDR3 is 16 residues. V dropped 0 bases and J dropped 1 base, with 13 bases sitting between them. The CDR3 DNA sequence: TGTGCCAGCAGCTTGGAATCAGGGAGGTTTAACTATGGCTACACCTTC. It specifies CASSLESGRFNYGYTF.

The chain couples TRBV11-3 to TRBJ1-1; D uncertain. V was trimmed by 3 bases and J by 0 bases, leaving 5 bases between them. The CDR3 consists of 13 residues. CDR1 is SGHNT and CDR2 is YENEEA in the germline V gene. CDR3 loop: CASSFGLNTEAFF. As DNA, the CDR3 is TGTGCCAGCAGCTTCGGTCTGAACACTGAAGCTTTCTTT.

V gene TRBV29-1 combines with J gene TRBJ2-7, with TRBD2 matching 11 bases. The V gene's germline CDR1 is SQVTM and CDR2 ANQGSEA. The length of the CDR3 is 14 residues. After removal of 6 bases from V and 4 bases from J, the junction contained 8 bases not matched to a gene. The DNA for the CDR3 is TGCAGCGTCGCCTCACTAGCGGGAGCGTACGAGCAGTACTTC. Its translation: CSVASLAGAYEQYF.

The chain combines TRBV7-2 with TRBJ2-7; 7 nucleotides agree with TRBD2. The CDR3 covers 14 residues. Germline CDR1 is SGHTA and CDR2 is FQGNSA. Unmatched junction bases numbered 7, after V lost 5 bases and J lost 3 bases. Written as DNA, the CDR3 is TGTGCCAGCAGCCGGAGGACTAGAGACTACGAGCAGTACTTC. It encodes CASSRRTRDYEQYF.

CDR3 in amino acids: CASSLGQEEWMNTEAFF. As DNA, the CDR3 is TGCGCCAGCAGCCTCGGACAGGAGGAGTGGATGAACACTGAAGCTTTCTTT. The rearrangement links TRBV5-1 to TRBJ1-1; 7 bases match TRBD1. With V trimmed by 4 bases and J by 0 bases, 12 bases remained unmatched. The CDR3 covers 17 residues. Germline CDR1 is SGHRS and CDR2 is YFSETQ.

In this sample, this clone turned up a few times. V and J are TRBV5-1 and TRBJ1-2; TRBD1 is a possible D gene (6 bases). CDR3 length: 16 residues. Trimming took 4 bases from V and 8 from J, leaving 24 bases between them. Per the germline V gene, CDR1 is SGHRS and CDR2 is YFSETQ. In DNA form, the CDR3 reads TGCGCCAGCAGCATATCAAACAGGGCAATCGGAGGAGGCTACACCTTC. This codes for CASSISNRAIGGGYTF.

The chain recombines TRBV5-4 with TRBJ1-1; D call uncertain. V gave up 0 bases and J gave up 0 bases, with 15 bases separating them. CDR3 length: 17 amino acids. Germline CDR1 SGHNT, CDR2 YYREEE (reference sequence). Here the CDR3 reads CASSLAREASMNTEAFF. CDR3 bases: TGTGCCAGCAGCTTGGCCCGAGAGGCAAGTATGAACACTGAAGCTTTCTTT.

The chain is built from TRBV27 and TRBJ1-6; tentative D call: TRBD1 (5 bases). CDR3 size: 15 residues. Trimming removed 4 bases from V and 8 bases from J, with 15 bases in between. The germline V gene encodes CDR1 MNHEY and CDR2 SMNVEV (reference sequence). Here the CDR3 reads CASSYLQVGDSPLHF. The CDR3 DNA is TGTGCCAGCAGTTACCTACAGGTTGGGGATTCACCCCTCCACTTT.

Worth noting for this clone: Only one base separates this from a far larger clonotype, so it likely reflects a read error. The chain joins TRBV4-3 to TRBJ2-2; TRBD2 might be the D (5 bases). Germline V gene lookup returns CDR1 LGHNA and CDR2 YSLEER. CDR3 length equals 15 residues. Deletions cut 4 bases from V and 3 bases from J, with 12 bases between. The CDR3 nucleotides read TGCGCCAGCAGCCCCGGCTCCGGGGACACCGGGGAGCTGTTTTTT. Protein: CASSPGSGDTGELFF.

The V and J genes are TRBV6-1 and TRBJ1-5, with TRBD1 matching 9 bases. J lost 7 bases, V lost 3 bases, and 7 bases had no gene match. This CDR3 contains 15 residues. Germline V gives CDR1 MNHNS, CDR2 SASEGT. CDR3 coding DNA: TGTGCCAGCAGTGATTCCGGGACAGGGTTACAGCCCCAGCATTTT. Protein sequence: CASSDSGTGLQPQHF.

Relative to its sample, this clone is medium-sized. The rearrangement uses TRBV11-1 and TRBJ1-1; tentative D call: TRBD1 (5 bases). Trimming cost V 8 bases and J 3 bases, with 13 bases left between them. The CDR3 covers 13 residues. Per germline, CDR1 SGHAT and CDR2 FQDESV (reference sequence). The CDR3 sequence: CASRVGVDTEAFF. CDR3 nucleotides: TGTGCCAGCCGAGTGGGGGTAGACACTGAAGCTTTCTTT.

This clone was seen more than once but under ten times. The chain recombines TRBV9 with TRBJ1-2; 8 positions agree with TRBD1. The J segment lost 1 base and the V segment lost 4 bases, leaving 3 bases of the junction unmatched. The CDR3 consists of 14 residues. CDR1 SGDLS and CDR2 YYNGEE come from the germline V gene. Here the CDR3 reads CASSLDRGNYGYTF. CDR3 DNA: TGTGCCAGCAGCTTAGACAGGGGTAACTATGGCTACACCTTC.

This clone was counted a few times. This sequence joins TRBV7-2 and TRBJ1-2; tentatively, D is TRBD1 (5 bases). Trimming took off 4 bases at V and 11 bases at J, with 17 bases between the two ends. This CDR3 has 13 amino acids. The germline V gene has CDR1 SGHTA and CDR2 FQGNSA. CDR3 sequence (DNA): TGTGCCAGCAGCTCCGCCTGGGGCAGGGCGTACACCTTC. Its protein is CASSSAWGRAYTF.

In this sample, this clone turned up once. V is TRBV5-6 and J is TRBJ1-2, with D uncertain. The V gene's germline CDR1 is SGHDT and CDR2 YYEEEE. There are 15 residues in the CDR3. V was trimmed by 4 bases and J by 2 bases, leaving 15 bases between them. The CDR3 DNA reads as TGTGCCAGCAGCCCCCGGGTCCTATTAAACTATGGCTACACCTTC. It translates to CASSPRVLLNYGYTF.

This clone was seen once. The chain links TRBV6-5 to TRBJ2-7; a possible D gene is TRBD1 (5 bases). Germline V CDR1 and CDR2: MNHEY, SVGAGI. Trimming cost V 8 bases and J 0 bases, with 11 bases left between them. The length of the CDR3 is 13 residues. The CDR3 region is CASASGHSYEQYF. The CDR3, as DNA: TGTGCCAGCGCCTCAGGACACTCCTACGAGCAGTACTTC.